The clone carrying this T cell receptor (beta chain) was picked up a small number of times. What it recognizes is unknown. This specimen comes from a study of T cells after yellow fever vaccination. Study-level information: Where fractions had low cell numbers, libraries were prepared from them with the SMART-Seq v4 Ultra Low Input RNA kit. Study-level points and caveats: Most clones from primary vaccination were detected again post-booster (96% CD4, roughly 85% CD8).

TCRdb re-called the 5' RACE reads through MiXCR, storing one row per CDR3 protein. The sample consists of roughly 79,000 distinct CDR3 sequences, more than 5.5% of them appearing once. Germline values: CDR1 SGHDN, CDR2 FVKESK. Trimming cost V 0 bases and J 1 base; bases outside gene matches: 5. The CDR3 totals 16 residues. The receptor was isolated from a man between 18 and 35 years old who received the YFV17D yellow fever vaccine. The gene calls are TRBV14 and TRBJ2-5; 7 nucleotides agree with TRBD1. This specimen was CD8+ T cells sorted from PBMCs, taken 9 to 11 days after the first yellow fever vaccination. CDR3 residues: CASSQEPGQIQETQYF. The CDR3 DNA follows: TGTGCCAGCAGCCAAGAGCCGGGACAGATCCAAGAGACCCAGTACTTC.